The 20 T cell receptor beta chains below come from one sample, sequenced in a study of post-analysis software for immune sequencing data. Whole-study results and caveats: Patients carried a handful of TRBV segments more frequently than controls did, and TRBV5-6, TRBV5-1 and TRBV20-1 were among them.

cDNA libraries of TCR beta carried unique molecular identifiers. TCRdb re-called the PCR reads through MiXCR, storing one row per CDR3 protein. The sample holds 650,000 to 850,000 distinct CDR3 sequences, under 60% seen once. These TCRs' antigens remain unknown. The specimen sequenced was blood. The receptors originated from a girl between 5 and 17 years old with multiple sclerosis.

This clonotype came up a few times. The chain has TRBV6-1 and TRBJ2-7; weak D call: TRBD1 (6 bases). V was pared by 4 bases and J by 7 bases, with 20 bases between. This CDR3 region has 15 residues. Per germline, CDR1 MNHNS and CDR2 SASEGT. This CDR3 reads CASSARVTQGWEQYF. The CDR3 DNA sequence: TGTGCCAGCAGTGCCCGCGTAACCCAGGGGTGGGAGCAGTACTTC.

The V gene is TRBV28, the J gene TRBJ1-2, with 8 bases fitting TRBD1. Germline-derived CDR1 and CDR2 are MDHEN and SYDVKM. J gave up 8 bases and V 4 bases, and 6 bases lay outside the gene matches. The CDR3 is made up of 13 amino acids. CDR3 region: CASSSGGPLGYTF. Here the CDR3 DNA reads TGTGCCAGCAGTTCAGGGGGCCCCTTGGGCTACACCTTC.

This clonotype occurred many times. The genes are TRBV5-1 and TRBJ2-7; D is unresolved. V was pared by 3 bases and J by 6 bases, with 13 bases between. In germline, CDR1 is SGHRS, CDR2 YFSETQ. The CDR3 consists of 13 residues. CDR3 in amino acids: CASSSHVGVEQYF. The CDR3 DNA follows: TGCGCCAGCAGCTCCCACGTTGGGGTCGAGCAGTACTTC.

V gene TRBV27 combines with J gene TRBJ2-7, with D tentatively TRBD2 (5 bases). V was trimmed by 0 bases and J by 3 bases, leaving 9 bases between them. Germline loops: CDR1 MNHEY, CDR2 SMNVEV (reference sequence). The CDR3 contains 14 residues. CDR3 DNA: TGTGCCAGCAGTTTATCGTGGGGAGTCTACGAGCAGTACTTC. Translation gives CASSLSWGVYEQYF.

This chain uses TRBV20-1 with TRBJ2-5; D might be TRBD2 (6 bases). The germline CDR1 and CDR2 sequences are DFQATT and SNEGSKA (reference sequence). Trimming left V 5 bases short and J 3 bases short, with 19 bases between. The CDR3 covers 15 residues. DNA of the CDR3: TGCAGTGCTCGCACCGTGGCCGGGGGTAAAGAGACCCAGTACTTC. It is translated as CSARTVAGGKETQYF.

The chain recombines TRBV7-8 with TRBJ2-3; possible D gene TRBD2, 5 bases. Trimming stripped 5 bases from V and 10 bases from J, with 13 bases between. The length of the CDR3 is 12 residues. Germline-derived CDR1 and CDR2 are SGHVS and FQNEAQ. The CDR3, as DNA: TGTGCCAGCAGCCCGCTTGGGAGTCCGCAGTATTTT. It is translated as CASSPLGSPQYF. The full variable domain, its missing parts supplied by reference TRBV7-8 and TRBJ2-3, is GAGVSQSPRYKVAKRGQDVALRCDPISGHVSLFWYQQALGQGPEFLTYFQNEAQLDKSGLPSDRFFAERPEGSVSTLKIQRTQQEDSAVYLCASSPLGSPQYFGPGTRLTVL.

The V gene is TRBV28, the J gene TRBJ2-7; D possibly corresponds to TRBD2 (5 bases). Germline V gene sequence: CDR1 MDHEN, CDR2 SYDVKM. The CDR3 consists of 14 residues. Trimming shortened V by 1 base and J by 4 bases, and 11 bases separated the two germline ends. CDR3 loop: CASSLFGVAYEQYF. The CDR3 DNA reads TGTGCCAGCAGTTTATTCGGGGTGGCATACGAGCAGTACTTC.

This chain uses TRBV20-1 with TRBJ2-7; D gene unclear. Deletions cut 6 bases from V and 2 bases from J, with 14 bases between. The CDR3 has 13 residues. Germline assignment: CDR1 DFQATT and CDR2 SNEGSKA (reference sequence). The CDR3 nucleotides read TGCAGTGCCTTGGTGCGAAACGCCTACGAGCAGTACTTC. Protein: CSALVRNAYEQYF.

The V and J genes are TRBV12-3 or TRBV12-4 and TRBJ2-7, with 13 bases matching TRBD2. The CDR3 has 15 residues. J lost 5 bases, V lost 3 bases, and 4 bases had no gene match. The CDR3 DNA reads as TGTGCCAGCAGTTTTCTGGGACTAGCGGGAAACGAGCAGTACTTC. Amino acid sequence: CASSFLGLAGNEQYF.

This clonotype was counted only a few times. The chain combines TRBV2 with TRBJ2-1; D is ambiguous. Germline-derived CDR1 and CDR2 are SNHLY and FYNNEI. The V end was cut by 4 bases, the J end by 12 bases, with 10 bases between. The CDR3 is 11 residues long. DNA of the CDR3: TGTGCCAGCAGTGGTCTTTATGGGCAGTTCTTC. Its translation: CASSGLYGQFF.

The sample holds a few counts of this clonotype. The gene calls are TRBV29-1 and TRBJ2-1, with D tentatively TRBD1 (5 bases). Germline CDR1 SQVTM, CDR2 ANQGSEA. The CDR3 extends over 13 amino acids. V lost 4 bases to trimming and J lost 4 bases, with 11 bases between them. CDR3: CSVGPRQYNEQFF. CDR3 coding DNA: TGCAGCGTTGGGCCCAGACAGTACAATGAGCAGTTCTTC.

The J gene is TRBJ1-5, the V gene TRBV5-5, with 9 bases lining up with TRBD1. This CDR3 is built from 15 residues. CDR1 and CDR2 (germline): SGHKS, YYEKEE (reference sequence). Trimming took 4 bases from V and 4 from J; bases not matched to a gene: 6. CDR3 region: CASSPGQGRNQPQHF. The CDR3 DNA follows: TGTGCCAGCAGCCCTGGACAGGGGAGAAATCAGCCCCAGCATTTT. Together with reference TRBV5-5 and TRBJ1-5, the CDR3 gives the full variable domain: DAGVTQSPTHLIKTRGQQVTLRCSPISGHKSVSWYQQVLGQGPQFIFQYYEKEERGRGNFPDRFSARQFPNYSSELNVNALLLGDSALYLCASSPGQGRNQPQHFGDGTRLSIL.

This clonotype was counted between two and nine times. The V call is TRBV5-1, the J call TRBJ2-1; tentative D call: TRBD2 (7 bases). The germline V gene has CDR1 SGHRS and CDR2 YFSETQ. There are 14 residues in the CDR3. V was pared by 4 bases and J by 0 bases, with 8 bases between. CDR3 sequence (DNA): TGCGCCAGCAGCGGGGGGGCCTCCTACAATGAGCAGTTCTTC. Protein sequence: CASSGGASYNEQFF.

The chain links TRBV2 to TRBJ2-1, with 12 positions matching TRBD2. This CDR3 comprises 13 residues. Unmatched junction bases numbered 2, after V lost 7 bases and J lost 7 bases. Looked up from germline, CDR1 is SNHLY and CDR2 is FYNNEI. Here the CDR3 reads CASTGLAGNEQFF. The CDR3 DNA is TGTGCCAGCACTGGACTAGCGGGGAATGAGCAGTTCTTC. The full variable domain, in which reference TRBV2 and TRBJ2-1 provide the parts outside the CDR3, is EPEVTQTPSHQVTQMGQEVILRCVPISNHLYFYWYRQILGQKVEFLVSFYNNEISEKSEIFDDQFSVERPDGSNFTLKIRSTKLEDSAMYFCASTGLAGNEQFFGPGTRLTVL.

V is TRBV13 and J is TRBJ1-2; D gene unclear. Germline CDR1 reads PRHDT; CDR2 reads FYEKMQ (reference sequence). The CDR3 runs to 13 residues. Trimming pared 5 bases from V and 1 base from J, leaving 8 bases between. The CDR3 loop is CASSRSVNYGYTF. For the CDR3, the DNA is TGTGCCAGCAGCCGGTCCGTTAACTATGGCTACACCTTC. The full variable domain, completed using reference TRBV13 and TRBJ1-2, is AAGVIQSPRHLIKEKRETATLKCYPIPRHDTVYWYQQGPGQDPQFLISFYEKMQSDKGSIPDRFSAQQFSDYHSELNMSSLELGDSALYFCASSRSVNYGYTFGSGTRLTVV.

This clonotype was observed a few times. The rearrangement links TRBV29-1 to TRBJ2-1; 12 nucleotides line up with TRBD2. This CDR3 spans 14 amino acids. With V trimmed by 4 bases and J by 8 bases, 6 bases remained unmatched. The germline CDR1 and CDR2 sequences are SQVTM and ANQGSEA. The CDR3 loop reads CSVARTSGTDEQFF. The DNA for the CDR3 is TGCAGCGTTGCCCGGACTAGCGGGACCGATGAGCAGTTCTTC.

V and J are TRBV6-5 and TRBJ2-3; 9 bases align to TRBD1. With V trimmed by 6 bases and J by 2 bases, 6 bases remained unmatched. Germline-derived CDR1 and CDR2 are MNHEY and SVGAGI. CDR3 length equals 15 residues. The CDR3 here is CASSRDRAHTDTQYF. CDR3 nucleotides: TGTGCCAGCAGCCGGGACAGGGCGCACACAGATACGCAGTATTTT.

This clonotype was recorded only once. The gene calls are TRBV3-1 and TRBJ1-2, with D perhaps TRBD1 (5 bases). This CDR3 comprises 14 residues. Trimming removed 1 base at V and 7 bases at J, with 13 bases between. The germline V gene has CDR1 LGHDT and CDR2 YNNKEL (reference sequence). The CDR3 coding sequence is TGTGCCAGCAGCCAAGCGAGGGGCTTGGGTGGCTACACCTTC. It specifies CASSQARGLGGYTF.

This clonotype was found a few times. The V call is TRBV4-3, the J call TRBJ2-3, with 10 positions matching TRBD2. Losses at the gene ends were 0 bases for V and 6 bases for J; bases not matched to a gene: 3. This CDR3 comprises 15 residues. Per the germline V gene, CDR1 is LGHNA and CDR2 is YSLEER. In nucleotides, the CDR3 is TGCGCCAGCAGCCAAGAAGCGACTAGCGGGGATACGCAGTATTTT. Translating it yields CASSQEATSGDTQYF.

Only a few counts were recorded for this clonotype. V and J are TRBV12-3 or TRBV12-4 and TRBJ2-7; no firm D call. CDR3 length: 14 residues. V was shortened by 1 base and J by 0 bases, with 7 bases between the two germline ends. The CDR3 region is CASSLGQYSYEQYF. CDR3 in DNA: TGTGCCAGCAGTTTAGGGCAGTACTCCTACGAGCAGTACTTC.